This is a list of T cell receptor beta chains from one sample in a study of CD8+CD57+ T cells in acquired aplastic anemia. TCRdb ran MiXCR on the reads and lists one entry per CDR3 protein. The profile shows 160,000 or so distinct CDR3 sequences, 60% to 80% of them singletons. Sequenced: sorted CD4+, CD8+, or CD8+CD57+ T cells (not recorded which) from PBMCs. These TCRs come from a human donor with aplastic anemia. Each CDR3 is given with its conserved first and last residue. The D gene is left open where the match is weak. A row's size may be missing; if present it is once, few, many or a size class.

TRBD1 TRBJ2-1 TRBV20-1 NA CSAILPDRVNEQFF TGCAGTGCTATCCTTCCAGACAGGGTAAATGAGCAGTTCTTC
NA TRBJ2-7 TRBV20-1 NA CSARGRGRQFTSSYEQYF TGCAGTGCTAGAGGAAGGGGCCGGCAATTCACAAGCTCCTACGAGCAGTACTTC
NA TRBJ2-7 TRBV19 NA CASSMDYSRGYEQYF TGTGCCAGTAGTATGGATTATTCCAGGGGCTACGAGCAGTACTTC
TRBD2 TRBJ2-5 TRBV7-8 few CASTDPGASGGAGQETQYF TGTGCCAGCACCGATCCGGGAGCTAGCGGGGGGGCCGGTCAAGAGACCCAGTACTTC
NA TRBJ2-5 TRBV6-6 NA CASSDSTYGEETQYF TGTGCCAGCAGTGACTCGACTTACGGGGAAGAGACCCAGTACTTC
NA TRBJ2-3 TRBV29-1 NA CSVYPRDTQYF TGCAGCGTTTACCCCAGAGATACGCAGTATTTT
NA TRBJ2-5 TRBV5-1 NA CASSTGRTEETQYF TGCGCCAGCAGCACAGGGAGGACGGAGGAGACCCAGTACTTC
NA TRBJ1-2 TRBV7-9 NA CASSSSFSNYGYTF TGTGCCAGCAGCTCCAGTTTCTCTAACTATGGCTACACCTTC
NA TRBJ1-5 TRBV27 NA CASSLGGSNNQPQHF TGTGCCAGCAGTTTGGGGGGTTCGAACAATCAGCCCCAGCATTTT
TRBD2 TRBJ2-3 TRBV15 NA CATSRVGRGGDTQYF TGTGCCACCAGCAGAGTAGGGCGGGGGGGAGATACGCAGTATTTT